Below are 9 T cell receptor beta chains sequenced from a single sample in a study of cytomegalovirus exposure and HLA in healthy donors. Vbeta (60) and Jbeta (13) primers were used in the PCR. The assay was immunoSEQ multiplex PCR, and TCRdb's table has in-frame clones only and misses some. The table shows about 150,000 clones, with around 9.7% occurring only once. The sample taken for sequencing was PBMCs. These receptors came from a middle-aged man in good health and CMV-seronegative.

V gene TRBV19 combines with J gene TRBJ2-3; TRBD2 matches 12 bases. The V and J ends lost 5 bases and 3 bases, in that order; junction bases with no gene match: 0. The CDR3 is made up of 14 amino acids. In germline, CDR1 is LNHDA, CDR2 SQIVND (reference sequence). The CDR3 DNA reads TGTGCCAGTAGTCTAGCGGGAGGGACAGATACGCAGTATTTT. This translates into CASSLAGGTDTQYF.

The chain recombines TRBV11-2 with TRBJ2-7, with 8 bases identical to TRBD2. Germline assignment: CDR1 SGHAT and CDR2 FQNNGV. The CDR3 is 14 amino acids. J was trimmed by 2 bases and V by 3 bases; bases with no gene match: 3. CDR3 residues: CASSFAGGPYEQYF. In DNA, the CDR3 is TGTGCCAGCAGCTTCGCGGGAGGACCCTACGAGCAGTACTTC. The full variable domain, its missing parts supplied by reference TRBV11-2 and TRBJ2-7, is EAGVAQSPRYKIIEKRQSVAFWCNPISGHATLYWYQQILGQGPKLLIQFQNNGVVDDSQLPKDRFSAERLKGVDSTLKIQPAKLEDSAVYLCASSFAGGPYEQYFGPGTRLTVT.

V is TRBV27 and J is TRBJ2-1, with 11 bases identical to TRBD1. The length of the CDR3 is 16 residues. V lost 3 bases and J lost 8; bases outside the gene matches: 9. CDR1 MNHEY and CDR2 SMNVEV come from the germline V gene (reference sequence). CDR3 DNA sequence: TGTGCCAGCAGTTTGGTGGGACAGGGGGACCCTGATGAGCAGTTCTTC. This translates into CASSLVGQGDPDEQFF.

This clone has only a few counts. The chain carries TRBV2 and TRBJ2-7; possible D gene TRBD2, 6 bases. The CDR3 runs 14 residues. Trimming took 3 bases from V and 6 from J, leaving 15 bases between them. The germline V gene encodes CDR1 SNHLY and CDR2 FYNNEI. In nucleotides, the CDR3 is TGTGCCAGCAGTGAGTTAGGAGGGGAGGCCGAGCAGTACTTC. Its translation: CASSELGGEAEQYF.

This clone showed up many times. CDR3 amino acids: CASSLFGGVGNQPQHF. The CDR3 nucleotides read TGTGCCAGCAGTTTATTTGGGGGGGTTGGCAATCAGCCCCAGCATTTT. This rearrangement joins TRBV27 to TRBJ1-5; possible D gene TRBD1, 5 bases. The CDR3 length is 16 residues. Germline CDR1 reads MNHEY; CDR2 reads SMNVEV (reference sequence). The V end was cut by 1 base, the J end by 2 bases, with 12 bases between.

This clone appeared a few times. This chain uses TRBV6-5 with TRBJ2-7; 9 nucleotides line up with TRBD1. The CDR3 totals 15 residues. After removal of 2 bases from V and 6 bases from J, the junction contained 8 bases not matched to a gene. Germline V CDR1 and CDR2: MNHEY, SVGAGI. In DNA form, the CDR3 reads TGTGCCAGCAGTTACACCTCCGGGACAGGGTTCGAGCAGTACTTC. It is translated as CASSYTSGTGFEQYF.

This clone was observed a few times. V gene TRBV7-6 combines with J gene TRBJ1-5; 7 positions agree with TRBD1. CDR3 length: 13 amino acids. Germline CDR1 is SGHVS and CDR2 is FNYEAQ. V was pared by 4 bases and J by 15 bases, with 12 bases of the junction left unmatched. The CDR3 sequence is CASSSLGDSPRHF. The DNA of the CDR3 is TGTGCCAGCAGCTCATTGGGGGACAGTCCGAGGCATTTT.

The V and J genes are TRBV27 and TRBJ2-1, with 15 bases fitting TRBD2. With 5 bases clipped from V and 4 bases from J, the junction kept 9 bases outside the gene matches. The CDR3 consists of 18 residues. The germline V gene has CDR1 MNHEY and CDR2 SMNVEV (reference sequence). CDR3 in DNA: TGTGCCAGCAGTCTCTGGACTAGCGGGAGGGTCTTATACAATGAGCAGTTCTTC. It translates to CASSLWTSGRVLYNEQFF.

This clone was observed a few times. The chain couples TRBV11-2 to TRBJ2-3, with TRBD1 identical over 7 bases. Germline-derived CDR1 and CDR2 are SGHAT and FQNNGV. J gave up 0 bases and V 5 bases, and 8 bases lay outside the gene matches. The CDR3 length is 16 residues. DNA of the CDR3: TGTGCCAGCAGCACCATCAGGGGGAGAAGCACAGATACGCAGTATTTT. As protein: CASSTIRGRSTDTQYF. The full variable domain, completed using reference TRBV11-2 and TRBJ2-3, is EAGVAQSPRYKIIEKRQSVAFWCNPISGHATLYWYQQILGQGPKLLIQFQNNGVVDDSQLPKDRFSAERLKGVDSTLKIQPAKLEDSAVYLCASSTIRGRSTDTQYFGPGTRLTVL.